These T cell receptor beta chains were read from a single sample in a study of beta chain features in type 1 diabetes. TCRdb's table, derived via immunoSEQ multiplex PCR, lists solely in-frame clones and lacks some. The table records a few hundred thousand clones, approximately 25% of them present only once. Material for sequencing was naive CD4+ T cells from blood. The receptors originated from a woman aged 25 to 39 with type 1 diabetes. CDR3s include the opening cysteine and the closing phenylalanine or tryptophan. D genes are given only for firm matches. Some rows mark clone size as missing; the rest say once, few, many or name a class of expanded clone.

CDR3nt: TGTGCCAGCAGTGTTTACAGGGTTGGGGTAGCTGCCAAAAACATTCAGTACTTC
CDR3aa: CASSVYRVGVAAKNIQYF
j_gene: TRBJ2-4
d_gene: .
v_gene: TRBV6-1
abundance: .

CDR3nt: TGCAGCGTTGAGGGACAGCAAGGGGAAAAACTGTTTTTT
CDR3aa: CSVEGQQGEKLFF
j_gene: TRBJ1-4
d_gene: TRBD1
v_gene: TRBV29-1
abundance: .

CDR3nt: TGTGCCAGCAGCCTCGCCCCGGCAGATACGCAGTATTTT
CDR3aa: CASSLAPADTQYF
j_gene: TRBJ2-3
d_gene: .
v_gene: TRBV9
abundance: .

CDR3nt: TGTGCCAGCAGCCGGGACAGGGGTGGCGAGCAGTACTTC
CDR3aa: CASSRDRGGEQYF
j_gene: TRBJ2-7
d_gene: TRBD1
v_gene: TRBV5-4
abundance: .

CDR3nt: TGCGCCAGCAGCCAAGATCTTAATAGTTTTAGCTCCTACAATGAGCAGTTCTTC
CDR3aa: CASSQDLNSFSSYNEQFF
j_gene: TRBJ2-1
d_gene: .
v_gene: TRBV4-1
abundance: .

CDR3nt: TGTGCCAGCAGTTTGATCCAGGGGGCGACTGGGGCCAACGTCCTGACTTTC
CDR3aa: CASSLIQGATGANVLTF
j_gene: TRBJ2-6
d_gene: TRBD1
v_gene: TRBV27
abundance: .

CDR3nt: TGCGCCAGCAGCCAACCAACTAGCGGGAGGACCGGGGAGCTGTTTTTT
CDR3aa: CASSQPTSGRTGELFF
j_gene: TRBJ2-2
d_gene: TRBD2
v_gene: TRBV4-1
abundance: few

CDR3nt: TGTGCCTGGAGTGTAAAGGGGGACCGAGAGACCCAGTACTTC
CDR3aa: CAWSVKGDRETQYF
j_gene: TRBJ2-5
d_gene: .
v_gene: TRBV30
abundance: .

CDR3nt: TGTGCCAGCTCGCCCCCGGGGGGGCGAGGGTACACTGAAGCTTTCTTT
CDR3aa: CASSPPGGRGYTEAFF
j_gene: TRBJ1-1
d_gene: .
v_gene: TRBV18
abundance: .

CDR3nt: TGCGCCAGCAGCCCTGGAGGAGTCAACTATGGCTACACCTTC
CDR3aa: CASSPGGVNYGYTF
j_gene: TRBJ1-2
d_gene: .
v_gene: TRBV5-1
abundance: few

CDR3nt: TGTGCCAGCAGCTCTCATATAGCAGATACGCAGTATTTT
CDR3aa: CASSSHIADTQYF
j_gene: TRBJ2-3
d_gene: .
v_gene: TRBV7-3
abundance: .

CDR3nt: TGTGCCAGCTCACTAAGAGACAATGAGCAGTTCTTC
CDR3aa: CASSLRDNEQFF
j_gene: TRBJ2-1
d_gene: .
v_gene: TRBV18
abundance: .

CDR3nt: TGTGCCTGGAGTGTATCCGGGGGGTTCTGGGGCAATCAGCCCCAGCATTTT
CDR3aa: CAWSVSGGFWGNQPQHF
j_gene: TRBJ1-5
d_gene: .
v_gene: TRBV30
abundance: few

CDR3nt: TGTGCCAGCAGTGAATATGGAGGGACCACTGAAGCTTTCTTT
CDR3aa: CASSEYGGTTEAFF
j_gene: TRBJ1-1
d_gene: .
v_gene: TRBV25-1
abundance: .

CDR3nt: TGTGCCAGCAGCCGAACAGGTTATGGCTACACCTTC
CDR3aa: CASSRTGYGYTF
j_gene: TRBJ1-2
d_gene: .
v_gene: TRBV14
abundance: few

CDR3nt: TGTGCCAGCAGCCAAGGACGGCGGGAGACCCAGTACTTC
CDR3aa: CASSQGRRETQYF
j_gene: TRBJ2-5
d_gene: .
v_gene: TRBV4-2
abundance: few

CDR3nt: TGTGCCAGCAGCCAAGTATCGGCCAGGGGGTCGAGGGAGCAGTACTTC
CDR3aa: CASSQVSARGSREQYF
j_gene: TRBJ2-7
d_gene: TRBD1
v_gene: TRBV14
abundance: few

CDR3nt: TGTGCCAGCAGCGACCCTTATAGGGGGCGATCGAACACTGAAGCTTTCTTT
CDR3aa: CASSDPYRGRSNTEAFF
j_gene: TRBJ1-1
d_gene: TRBD1
v_gene: TRBV7-9
abundance: few

CDR3nt: TGCGCCAGCAGACAGTACAGGGTTGGGATGAACACTGAAGCTTTCTTT
CDR3aa: CASRQYRVGMNTEAFF
j_gene: TRBJ1-1
d_gene: .
v_gene: TRBV5-1
abundance: .

CDR3nt: TGTGCCAGCAGCTTCCGCTTCGCTAGCGACTCCTACAATGAGCAGTTCTTC
CDR3aa: CASSFRFASDSYNEQFF
j_gene: TRBJ2-1
d_gene: .
v_gene: TRBV5-4
abundance: .

CDR3nt: TGTGCCAGCACCTGGACAGGGCACTCCTACGAGCAGTACTTC
CDR3aa: CASTWTGHSYEQYF
j_gene: TRBJ2-7
d_gene: TRBD1
v_gene: TRBV7-2
abundance: .

CDR3nt: TGTGCCAGTAGTCAGGACAGGGACACTGAAGCTTTCTTT
CDR3aa: CASSQDRDTEAFF
j_gene: TRBJ1-1
d_gene: TRBD1
v_gene: TRBV19
abundance: .

CDR3nt: TGTGCCAGCAGCTTATCAGGGGGTGGCTATGGCTACACCTTC
CDR3aa: CASSLSGGGYGYTF
j_gene: TRBJ1-2
d_gene: TRBD1
v_gene: TRBV7-9
abundance: once

CDR3nt: TGCAGCGCCGGTCGTCTAGCGGGTTTACCGGAAACCGGGGAGCTGTTTTTT
CDR3aa: CSAGRLAGLPETGELFF
j_gene: TRBJ2-2
d_gene: TRBD2
v_gene: TRBV29-1
abundance: few

CDR3nt: TGTGCCAGCAGCGTAGACACAGGGTACACTGAAGCTTTCTTT
CDR3aa: CASSVDTGYTEAFF
j_gene: TRBJ1-1
d_gene: .
v_gene: TRBV9
abundance: few

CDR3nt: TGCGCCAGCAGCCCCTCGTTTGTGAGGGAGCAGTACTTC
CDR3aa: CASSPSFVREQYF
j_gene: TRBJ2-7
d_gene: .
v_gene: TRBV4-1
abundance: .

CDR3nt: TGTGCCTGGAGTCGAGGGATCTATGGCTACACCTTC
CDR3aa: CAWSRGIYGYTF
j_gene: TRBJ1-2
d_gene: .
v_gene: TRBV30
abundance: .

CDR3nt: TGTGCCAGCAGCTCTTCTGCGGGAGACGCCTACGAGCAGTACTTC
CDR3aa: CASSSSAGDAYEQYF
j_gene: TRBJ2-7
d_gene: TRBD2
v_gene: TRBV7-8
abundance: .

CDR3nt: TGTGCCAGCAGCGTCTCACCGAGAGCAGATACGCAGTATTTT
CDR3aa: CASSVSPRADTQYF
j_gene: TRBJ2-3
d_gene: .
v_gene: TRBV9
abundance: .

CDR3nt: TGTGCCAGCAGTTTTAGTCAGGGCTATGGCTACACCTTC
CDR3aa: CASSFSQGYGYTF
j_gene: TRBJ1-2
d_gene: .
v_gene: TRBV27
abundance: .

CDR3nt: TGTGCCAGCTTTTCTCACCGGGAGCGGAACGAGCAGTACTTC
CDR3aa: CASFSHRERNEQYF
j_gene: TRBJ2-7
d_gene: .
v_gene: TRBV21-1
abundance: few

CDR3nt: TGTGCCAGCTCAGCCACTAGCGGGATCGACAATGAGCAGTTCTTC
CDR3aa: CASSATSGIDNEQFF
j_gene: TRBJ2-1
d_gene: TRBD2
v_gene: TRBV18
abundance: few

CDR3nt: TGTGCCAGCAGCTGGGGACAGAATCAGCCCCAGCATTTT
CDR3aa: CASSWGQNQPQHF
j_gene: TRBJ1-5
d_gene: TRBD1
v_gene: TRBV7-6
abundance: .

CDR3nt: TGTGCCAGCTCACCTCCGGGACAGGGGCACGAGCAGTACTTC
CDR3aa: CASSPPGQGHEQYF
j_gene: TRBJ2-7
d_gene: TRBD1
v_gene: TRBV18
abundance: .

CDR3nt: TGTGCCAGCAGCTTGCTTAGTCCCCTCACAGATACGCAGTATTTT
CDR3aa: CASSLLSPLTDTQYF
j_gene: TRBJ2-3
d_gene: .
v_gene: TRBV5-6
abundance: few

CDR3nt: TGCAGCGCCGGAGGCAGGAGTGACACCGGGGAGCTGTTTTTT
CDR3aa: CSAGGRSDTGELFF
j_gene: TRBJ2-2
d_gene: .
v_gene: TRBV29-1
abundance: .

CDR3nt: TGTGCCAGCAGTCGTAATGAAAAACTGTTTTTT
CDR3aa: CASSRNEKLFF
j_gene: TRBJ1-4
d_gene: .
v_gene: TRBV25-1
abundance: .

CDR3nt: TGTGCCGGAGGGGTAGGGCGAAATGGTGAGCAGTTCTTC
CDR3aa: CAGGVGRNGEQFF
j_gene: TRBJ2-1
d_gene: .
v_gene: TRBV30
abundance: once

CDR3nt: TGTGCCAGCGGGGGCGACCCCTACAATGAGCAGTTCTTC
CDR3aa: CASGGDPYNEQFF
j_gene: TRBJ2-1
d_gene: .
v_gene: TRBV7-9
abundance: few

CDR3nt: TGCGCCAGCAGCTTCGGGACAGGGGCGTACACTGAAGCTTTCTTT
CDR3aa: CASSFGTGAYTEAFF
j_gene: TRBJ1-1
d_gene: TRBD1
v_gene: TRBV5-1
abundance: .

CDR3nt: TGTGCCAGCAGTCGGGTCTTGGACACTGAAGCTTTCTTT
CDR3aa: CASSRVLDTEAFF
j_gene: TRBJ1-1
d_gene: .
v_gene: TRBV6-6
abundance: .

CDR3nt: TGTGCCAGCAGCCCAACAGGGACTATGGATGGCTACACCTTC
CDR3aa: CASSPTGTMDGYTF
j_gene: TRBJ1-2
d_gene: .
v_gene: TRBV9
abundance: .

CDR3nt: TGTGCCAGCAGCCGGGCGGGAGGGGACTCCTACGAGCAGTACTTC
CDR3aa: CASSRAGGDSYEQYF
j_gene: TRBJ2-7
d_gene: TRBD2
v_gene: TRBV28
abundance: few

CDR3nt: TGCGCCAGCAGCACCGTAGGACACAACAATGAGCAGTTCTTC
CDR3aa: CASSTVGHNNEQFF
j_gene: TRBJ2-1
d_gene: .
v_gene: TRBV5-1
abundance: .

CDR3nt: TGCGCCAGCAGCTTGGCGGGGGACAGCCCGGGGACCCAGTACTTC
CDR3aa: CASSLAGDSPGTQYF
j_gene: TRBJ2-5
d_gene: .
v_gene: TRBV5-1
abundance: .

CDR3nt: TGTGCCAGCAGCGTAAGGGGCCAGGATGAAAAACTGTTTTTT
CDR3aa: CASSVRGQDEKLFF
j_gene: TRBJ1-4
d_gene: .
v_gene: TRBV9
abundance: .

CDR3nt: TGTGCCAGCAGTTTAGCGGGAGGGGAGGAGACCCAGTACTTC
CDR3aa: CASSLAGGEETQYF
j_gene: TRBJ2-5
d_gene: TRBD2
v_gene: TRBV28
abundance: .

CDR3nt: TGTGCCACCGCCGGGACAGGGTACTACGAGCAGTACTTC
CDR3aa: CATAGTGYYEQYF
j_gene: TRBJ2-7
d_gene: TRBD1
v_gene: TRBV28
abundance: few

CDR3nt: TGTGCCAGCACCCCCGCGGGCACGCCTGTTCGGAAGCAGTACTTC
CDR3aa: CASTPAGTPVRKQYF
j_gene: TRBJ2-7
d_gene: .
v_gene: TRBV28
abundance: few